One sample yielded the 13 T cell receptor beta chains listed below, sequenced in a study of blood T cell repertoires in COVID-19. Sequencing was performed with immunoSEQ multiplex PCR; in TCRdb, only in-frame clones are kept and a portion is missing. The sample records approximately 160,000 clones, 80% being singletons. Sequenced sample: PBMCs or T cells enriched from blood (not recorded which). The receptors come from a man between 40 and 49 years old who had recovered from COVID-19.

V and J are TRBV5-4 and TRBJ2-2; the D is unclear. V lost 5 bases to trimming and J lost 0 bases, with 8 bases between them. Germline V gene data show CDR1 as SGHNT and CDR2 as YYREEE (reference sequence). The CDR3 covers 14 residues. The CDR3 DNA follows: TGTGCCAGCAGGCAGGCTACGAACACCGGGGAGCTGTTTTTT. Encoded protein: CASRQATNTGELFF.

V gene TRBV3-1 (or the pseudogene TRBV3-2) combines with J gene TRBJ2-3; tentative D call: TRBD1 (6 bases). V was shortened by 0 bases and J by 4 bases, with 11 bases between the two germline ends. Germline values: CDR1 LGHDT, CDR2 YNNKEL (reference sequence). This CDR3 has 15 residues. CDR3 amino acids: CASSQEAHRADTQYF. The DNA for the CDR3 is TGTGCCAGCAGCCAAGAAGCCCACAGGGCAGATACGCAGTATTTT.

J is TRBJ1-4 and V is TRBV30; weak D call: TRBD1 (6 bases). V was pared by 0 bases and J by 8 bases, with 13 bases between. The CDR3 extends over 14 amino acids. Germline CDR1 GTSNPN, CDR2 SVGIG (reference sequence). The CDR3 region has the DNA TGTGCCTGGAGTGTACGCGGGGGCGACGAAAAACTGTTTTTT. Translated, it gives CAWSVRGGDEKLFF. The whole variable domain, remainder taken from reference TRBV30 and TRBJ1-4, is SQTIHQWPATLVQPVGSPLSLECTVEGTSNPNLYWYRQAAGRGLQLLFYSVGIGQISSEVPQNLSASRPQDRQFILSSKKLLLSDSGFYLCAWSVRGGDEKLFFGSGTQLSVL.

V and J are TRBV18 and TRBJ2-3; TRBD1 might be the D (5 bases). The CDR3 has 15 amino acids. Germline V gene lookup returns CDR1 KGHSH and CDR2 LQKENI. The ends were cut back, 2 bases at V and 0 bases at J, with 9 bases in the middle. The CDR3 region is CASSPGHTSTDTQYF. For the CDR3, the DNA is TGTGCCAGCTCACCAGGACACACTAGCACAGATACGCAGTATTTT.

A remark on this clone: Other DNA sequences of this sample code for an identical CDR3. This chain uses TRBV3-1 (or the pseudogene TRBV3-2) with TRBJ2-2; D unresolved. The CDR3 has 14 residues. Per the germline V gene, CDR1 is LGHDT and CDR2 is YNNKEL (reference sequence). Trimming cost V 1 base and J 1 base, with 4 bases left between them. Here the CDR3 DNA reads TGTGCCAGCAGCCAAGTTAGGAACACCGGGGAGCTGTTTTTT. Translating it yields CASSQVRNTGELFF.

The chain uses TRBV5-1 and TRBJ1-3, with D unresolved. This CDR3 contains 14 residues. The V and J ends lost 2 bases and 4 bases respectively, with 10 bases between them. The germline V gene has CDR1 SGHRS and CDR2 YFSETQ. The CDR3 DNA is TGCGCCAGCAGCTTCGGAGAATCCGGAAACACCATATATTTT. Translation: CASSFGESGNTIYF.

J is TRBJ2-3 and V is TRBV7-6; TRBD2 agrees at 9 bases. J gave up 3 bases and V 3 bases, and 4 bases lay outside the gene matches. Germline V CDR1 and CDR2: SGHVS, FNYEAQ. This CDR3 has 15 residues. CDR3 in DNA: TGTGCCAGCAGCTTTAAAGCGGGGGGAACAGATACGCAGTATTTT. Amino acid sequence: CASSFKAGGTDTQYF.

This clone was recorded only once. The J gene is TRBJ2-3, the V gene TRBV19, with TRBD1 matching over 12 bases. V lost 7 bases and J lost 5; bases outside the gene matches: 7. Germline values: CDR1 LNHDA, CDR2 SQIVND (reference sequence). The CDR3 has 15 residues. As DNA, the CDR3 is TGTGCCAGTACCCGGGACAGGGGGCGTGGAGATACGCAGTATTTT. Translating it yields CASTRDRGRGDTQYF.

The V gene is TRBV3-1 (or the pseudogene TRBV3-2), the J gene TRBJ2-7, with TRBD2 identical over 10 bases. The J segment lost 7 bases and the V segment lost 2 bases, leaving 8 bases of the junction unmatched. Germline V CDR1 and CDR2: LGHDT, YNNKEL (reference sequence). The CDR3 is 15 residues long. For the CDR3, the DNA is TGTGCCAGCAGCCAACGAAGCGGGGGGGCCGGGGAGCAGTACTTC. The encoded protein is CASSQRSGGAGEQYF.

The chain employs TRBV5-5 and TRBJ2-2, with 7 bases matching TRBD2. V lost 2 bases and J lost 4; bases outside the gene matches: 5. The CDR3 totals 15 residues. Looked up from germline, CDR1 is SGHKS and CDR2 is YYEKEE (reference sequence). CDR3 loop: CASSFGRLATGELFF. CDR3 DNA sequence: TGTGCCAGCAGCTTCGGGAGGTTAGCCACCGGGGAGCTGTTTTTT.

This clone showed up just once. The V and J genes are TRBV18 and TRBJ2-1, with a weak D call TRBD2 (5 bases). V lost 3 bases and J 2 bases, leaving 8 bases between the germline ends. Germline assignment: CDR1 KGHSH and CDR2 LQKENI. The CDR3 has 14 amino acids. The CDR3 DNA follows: TGTGCCAGCTCACCTAGGACTGCCTACAATGAGCAGTTCTTC. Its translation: CASSPRTAYNEQFF.

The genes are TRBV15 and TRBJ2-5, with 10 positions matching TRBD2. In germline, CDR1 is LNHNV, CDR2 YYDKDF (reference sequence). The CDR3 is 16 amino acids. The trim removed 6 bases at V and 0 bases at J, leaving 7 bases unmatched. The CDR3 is CATRIAGGSYQETQYF. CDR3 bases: TGTGCCACCAGAATAGCGGGGGGATCGTACCAAGAGACCCAGTACTTC.

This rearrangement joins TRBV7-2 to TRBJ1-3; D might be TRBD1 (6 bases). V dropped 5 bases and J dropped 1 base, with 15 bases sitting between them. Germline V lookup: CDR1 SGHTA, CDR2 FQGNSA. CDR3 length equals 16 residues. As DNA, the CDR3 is TGTGCCAGCAGCCGGACTGCACAGGGTTCTGGAAACACCATATATTTT. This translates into CASSRTAQGSGNTIYF.